Given below is one TCR beta chain in context. Its target is not known. The source of the sample is a study of cytomegalovirus exposure and HLA in healthy donors. Study details: Unique TCRs numbering about 85 million, obtained from HLA-typed donors, made up an early data release.

PCR was performed using 60 Vbeta and 13 Jbeta primers. Clones were sequenced by immunoSEQ multiplex PCR, and TCRdb holds only the in-frame ones, with some missing. This table holds roughly 150,000 clones, 60% to 85% found once. Study-wide results and caveats: For presence/absence analyses, sequencing depth was assumed to be roughly uniform across donors. DRB1 had the most TCR associations and HLA-C the fewest, a later analysis found, with rates varying by HLA locus.

CDR3 length equals 15 residues. V lost 4 bases, J lost 2 bases, and 6 bases stayed unmatched. CDR1 is MNHNS, CDR2 SASEGT, per germline. Sequencing was carried out using PBMCs. The source is a woman aged 50 to 60 in good health and CMV-seropositive. The chain joins TRBV6-1 to TRBJ2-3; 7 positions match TRBD2. CDR3 protein: CASSGRDYSTDTQYF. As DNA, the CDR3 is TGTGCCAGCAGTGGCCGGGACTACTCCACAGATACGCAGTATTTT.